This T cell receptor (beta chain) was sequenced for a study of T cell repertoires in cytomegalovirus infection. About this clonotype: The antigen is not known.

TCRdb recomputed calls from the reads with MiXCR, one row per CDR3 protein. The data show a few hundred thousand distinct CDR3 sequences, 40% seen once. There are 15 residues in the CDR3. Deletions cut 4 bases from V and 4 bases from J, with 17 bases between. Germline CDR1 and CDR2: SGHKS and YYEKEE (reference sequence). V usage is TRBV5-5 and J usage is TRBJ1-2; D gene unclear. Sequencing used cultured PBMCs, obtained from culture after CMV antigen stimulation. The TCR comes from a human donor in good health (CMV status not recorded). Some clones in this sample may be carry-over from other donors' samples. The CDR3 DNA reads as TGTGCCAGCAGCCCAAGGAGGGCCCTAATCTATGGCTACACCTTC. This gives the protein CASSPRRALIYGYTF.